These 7 T cell receptor beta chains originate from one sample sequenced in a study of shared clonotypes between healthy human individuals (TCRdb year 2020). Receptor amplification or capture employed the immunoSEQ multiplex PCR assay. TCRdb obtained this table from immuneACCESS and retained in-frame rearrangements with V and J assigned. These tables miss some clones; where compared with another copy, unresolved V genes account for less than half of the shortfall, and the remainder is unexplained. The sample table contains around 1,000,000 clones; only one count was recorded for approximately 80% of them. The ten biggest clones cover more than 0.85% of the sample. Sequencing was carried out using memory CD4+ T cells from PBMCs. The sample's cell subset or site, from its label and the paper: CD45RA-negative fraction. The source of these receptors is a man between 18 and 29 years old in good health. Some clones in this sample may be carry-over from other donors' samples.

The chain is built from TRBV4-2 and TRBJ1-1; 11 bases are shared with TRBD1. The CDR3 consists of 15 residues. J lost 10 bases, V lost 0 bases, and 7 bases had no gene match. Germline V gives CDR1 LGHNA, CDR2 YNFKEQ. CDR3 coding DNA: TGTGCCAGCAGCCAAGACGCCCAGGACAGGGGGCCAGCTTTCTTT. Translating it yields CASSQDAQDRGPAFF.

Worth noting for this clone: At one boundary the junction diverges from the germline segment, which might be a read error. The chain carries TRBV2 and TRBJ2-1; 10 nucleotides align to TRBD2. There are 15 residues in the CDR3. Germline V gives CDR1 SNHLY, CDR2 FYNNEI. CDR3 sequence: CASSEARTSGDEQLF. The CDR3 nucleotides are TGTGCCAGCAGTGAAGCCCGGACTAGCGGCGATGAGCAGCTCTTC.

The V call is TRBV5-8, the J call TRBJ1-1; D ambiguous. V was shortened by 4 bases and J by 4 bases, with 8 bases between the two germline ends. Germline CDR1 reads SGHTS; CDR2 reads YDEGEE. The CDR3 spans 12 residues. The CDR3 DNA reads as TGTGCCAGCAGCCCTTCAGCCACTGAAGCTTTCTTT. This encodes CASSPSATEAFF.

The genes are TRBV11-2 and TRBJ2-1, with D tentatively TRBD2 (6 bases). CDR3 length: 13 amino acids. Germline values: CDR1 SGHAT, CDR2 FQNNGV. The ends were cut back, 4 bases at V and 2 bases at J, with 6 bases in the middle. Here the CDR3 DNA reads TGTGCCAGCAGCTGGACTACCTACAATGAGCAGTTCTTC. Its protein product is CASSWTTYNEQFF.

This clone was observed at least ten times. The chain links TRBV4-1 to TRBJ2-2; 9 nucleotides agree with TRBD2. The CDR3 sequence is 17 residues long. The J segment lost 5 bases and the V segment lost 1 base, leaving 8 bases of the junction unmatched. Germline CDR1 and CDR2: MGHRA and YSYEKL. CDR3 amino acids: CASSQVGLASSTGELFF. CDR3 in DNA: TGCGCCAGCAGCCAAGTGGGACTAGCTTCGAGTACCGGGGAGCTGTTTTTT.

This chain uses TRBV5-1 with TRBJ2-3; no clear D. CDR1 and CDR2 (germline): SGHRS, YFSETQ. Trimming stripped 2 bases from V and 2 bases from J, with 9 bases between. This CDR3 has 14 residues. The CDR3 sequence: CASSFMGFTDTQYF. As DNA, the CDR3 is TGCGCCAGCAGCTTCATGGGTTTCACAGATACGCAGTATTTT.

Of note for this clone: Other DNA sequences from this sample encode an identical CDR3 as well. DNA for the CDR3: TGTGCCAGCAGTGAACCTGGTACCTACGAGCAGTACTTC. Translating it yields CASSEPGTYEQYF. This chain links TRBV6-1 with TRBJ2-7, with D unresolved. V lost 2 bases to trimming and J lost 2 bases, with 7 bases between them. This CDR3 region has 13 residues. CDR1 and CDR2 (germline): MNHNS, SASEGT.